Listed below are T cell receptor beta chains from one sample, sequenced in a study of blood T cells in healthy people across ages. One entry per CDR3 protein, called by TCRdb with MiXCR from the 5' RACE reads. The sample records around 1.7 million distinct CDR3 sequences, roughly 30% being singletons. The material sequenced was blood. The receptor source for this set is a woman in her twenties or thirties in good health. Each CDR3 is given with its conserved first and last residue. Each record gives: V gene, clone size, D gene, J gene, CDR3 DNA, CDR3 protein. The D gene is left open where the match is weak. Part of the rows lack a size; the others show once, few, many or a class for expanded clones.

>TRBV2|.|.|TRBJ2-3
TGTGCCAGCAGTGAAACAACAGGTACGCAGTATTTT
CASSETTGTQYF
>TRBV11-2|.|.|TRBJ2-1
TGTGCCAGCAGCTCGGACAGACAAATAGGTTCCTACAATGAGCAGTTCTTC
CASSSDRQIGSYNEQFF
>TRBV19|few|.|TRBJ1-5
TGTGCCAGTAGTATCCAGGGGCGACAGCCCCAGCATTTT
CASSIQGRQPQHF
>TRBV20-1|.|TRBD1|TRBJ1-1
TGCAGTGCTACAGGGGGATTGAGGAACACTGAAGCTTTCTTT
CSATGGLRNTEAFF
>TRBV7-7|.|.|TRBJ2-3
TGTGCCAGCAGCCCCCTGGGACAGGAGCGGGGAGATACGCAGTATTTT
CASSPLGQERGDTQYF
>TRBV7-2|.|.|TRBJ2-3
TGTGCCAGCAGCGTGGGGGGCGGGATCACTAGCACAGATACGCAGTATTTT
CASSVGGGITSTDTQYF
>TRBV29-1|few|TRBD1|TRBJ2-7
TGCAGCGCTGAAGGCCGGGACAGGGCTACCTACGAGCAGTACTTC
CSAEGRDRATYEQYF
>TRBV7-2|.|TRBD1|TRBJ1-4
TGTGCCAGCCGCAACCACAGGGGCACTAATGAAAAACTGTTTTTT
CASRNHRGTNEKLFF
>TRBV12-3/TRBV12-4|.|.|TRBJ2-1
TGTGCCAGCAGTCCAGACCTAGCCGTCGTCTACAATGAGCAGTTCTTC
CASSPDLAVVYNEQFF
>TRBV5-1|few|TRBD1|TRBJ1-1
TGCGCCAGCAGCCCGGGACAGGGAGCCCTTGAAGCTTTCTTT
CASSPGQGALEAFF
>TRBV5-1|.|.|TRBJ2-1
TGCGCCAGCTCCCCCAGCGCGCTCGATGAGCAGTTCTTC
CASSPSALDEQFF
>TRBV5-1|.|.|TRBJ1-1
TGCGCCAGCAGCTTGGGAGGGGCTGGAGCTTTCTTT
CASSLGGAGAFF
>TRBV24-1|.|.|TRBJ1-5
TGTGCCACCAGTGGTCCCTATCGGCCCCAGCATTTT
CATSGPYRPQHF
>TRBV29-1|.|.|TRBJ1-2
TGCAGCGTTGATTTGCCAGGCGACAATGGCTACACCTTC
CSVDLPGDNGYTF
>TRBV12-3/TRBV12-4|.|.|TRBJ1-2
TGTGCCAGCAGTTTGTCCCAGGGAGTCTATGGCTACACCTTC
CASSLSQGVYGYTF
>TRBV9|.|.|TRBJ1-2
TGTGCCAGCAGCCCTCGTCAAGCGGGGCCGCCCTATGGCTACACCTTC
CASSPRQAGPPYGYTF
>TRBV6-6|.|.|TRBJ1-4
TGTGCCAGCAGTGACAGCTCAACTAATGAAAAACTGTTTTTT
CASSDSSTNEKLFF
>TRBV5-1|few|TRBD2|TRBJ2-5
TGCGCCAGCAGCTTAGGGAATCCTAGCGGGCAAGAGGCCCAGTACTTC
CASSLGNPSGQEAQYF
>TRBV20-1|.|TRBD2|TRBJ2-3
TGCAGTGCTAAAATGGCTAGCGGGAGTGGAACGCAGTATTTT
CSAKMASGSGTQYF
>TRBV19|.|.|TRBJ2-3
TGTGCCAGTAGCGGGAGAGTGCGGCTAAGCACAGATACGCAGTATTTT
CASSGRVRLSTDTQYF
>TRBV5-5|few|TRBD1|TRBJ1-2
TGTGCCAGCAGCCCAGGACAGGGACGATATGGCTACACCTTC
CASSPGQGRYGYTF
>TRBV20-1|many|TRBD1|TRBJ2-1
TGCAGTGCCCCGGGACAGGGGGATTATGAGCAGTTCTTC
CSAPGQGDYEQFF
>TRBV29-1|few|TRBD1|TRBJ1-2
TGCAGCGTTTCCGGACAGGGGCTAGGCTATGGCTACACCTTC
CSVSGQGLGYGYTF
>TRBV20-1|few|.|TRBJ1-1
TGCAGTGCTAGAGAATGGGCCCGAGGGGGGAACACTGAAGCTTTCTTT
CSAREWARGGNTEAFF
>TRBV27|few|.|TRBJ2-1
TGTGCCAGCAGTTTAGTGGGGGCGGGCTACAATGAGCAGTTCTTC
CASSLVGAGYNEQFF
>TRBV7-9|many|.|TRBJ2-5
TGTGCCAGCAGCTCCCCACAGGGCCAAGGCCAAGAGACCCAGTACTTC
CASSSPQGQGQETQYF
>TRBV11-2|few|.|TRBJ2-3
TGTGCCAGCCGAGGCGGCGGGGGCACAGATACGCAGTATTTT
CASRGGGGTDTQYF
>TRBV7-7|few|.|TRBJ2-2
TGTGCCAGCAGCTTAGAGGAGGGGACCGGGGAGCTGTTTTTT
CASSLEEGTGELFF
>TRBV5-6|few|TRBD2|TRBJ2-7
TGTGCCAGCAGCTTGGTAACGCTAGCGGGAGACGAGCAGTACTTC
CASSLVTLAGDEQYF
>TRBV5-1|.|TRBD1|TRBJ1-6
TGCGCCAGCAGCTTGCGATCCCGGGACAGGGGCTCACCCCTCCACTTT
CASSLRSRDRGSPLHF
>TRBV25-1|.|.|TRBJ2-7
TGTGCCAGCAGGGGGGACGGCGAGCAGTACTTC
CASRGDGEQYF
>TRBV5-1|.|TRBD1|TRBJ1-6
TGCGCCAGCAGCTTGTCGGGACAGGGTTATAATTCACCCCTCCACTTT
CASSLSGQGYNSPLHF
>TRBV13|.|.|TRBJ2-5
TGTGCCAGCACCTTGAGGGGGGACCAAGAGACCCAGTACTTC
CASTLRGDQETQYF
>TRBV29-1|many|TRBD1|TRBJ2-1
TGCAGCGGCACCGGGACAGGGGGCCGAGGTGAGCAGTTCTTC
CSGTGTGGRGEQFF
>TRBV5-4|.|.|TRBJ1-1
TGTGCCAGCAGCAATGGACAGTTAAGGGGACACACTGAAGCTTTCTTT
CASSNGQLRGHTEAFF
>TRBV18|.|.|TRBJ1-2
TGTGCCGGCTCACCGGGGGGCGCATCTAATGGCTACACCTTC
CAGSPGGASNGYTF
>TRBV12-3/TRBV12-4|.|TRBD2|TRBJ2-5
TGTGCCAGCCACCCGGGACTAGCAGACAGAGAGCAGTACTTC
CASHPGLADREQYF
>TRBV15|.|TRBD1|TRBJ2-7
TGTGCCACCAGCAGTGGAAAACAGGGGACGGTCTACGAGCAGTACTTC
CATSSGKQGTVYEQYF
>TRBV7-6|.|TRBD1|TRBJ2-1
TGTGCCAGCGGGTCCGGACAGGATGAGCAGTTCTTC
CASGSGQDEQFF
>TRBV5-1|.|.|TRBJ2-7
TGCGCCAGCAGCCGGGCCCTTTCTGGGGAGCAGTACTTC
CASSRALSGEQYF
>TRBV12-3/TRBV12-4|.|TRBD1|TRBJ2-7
TGTGCCAGCAGTTTGGGGGACAGCGACTACGAGCAGTACTTC
CASSLGDSDYEQYF
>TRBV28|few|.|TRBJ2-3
TGTGCCAGCAGTTTAGGGGCGTCGGGACCAGATACGCAGTATTTT
CASSLGASGPDTQYF
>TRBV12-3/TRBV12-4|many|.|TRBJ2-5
TGTGCCAGTTCCCTAAGCCCAGAGACCCAGTACTTC
CASSLSPETQYF
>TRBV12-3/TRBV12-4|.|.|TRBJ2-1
TGTGCCAGCAGTTTTCGGTTGGGAAGTGATGAGCAGTTCTTC
CASSFRLGSDEQFF